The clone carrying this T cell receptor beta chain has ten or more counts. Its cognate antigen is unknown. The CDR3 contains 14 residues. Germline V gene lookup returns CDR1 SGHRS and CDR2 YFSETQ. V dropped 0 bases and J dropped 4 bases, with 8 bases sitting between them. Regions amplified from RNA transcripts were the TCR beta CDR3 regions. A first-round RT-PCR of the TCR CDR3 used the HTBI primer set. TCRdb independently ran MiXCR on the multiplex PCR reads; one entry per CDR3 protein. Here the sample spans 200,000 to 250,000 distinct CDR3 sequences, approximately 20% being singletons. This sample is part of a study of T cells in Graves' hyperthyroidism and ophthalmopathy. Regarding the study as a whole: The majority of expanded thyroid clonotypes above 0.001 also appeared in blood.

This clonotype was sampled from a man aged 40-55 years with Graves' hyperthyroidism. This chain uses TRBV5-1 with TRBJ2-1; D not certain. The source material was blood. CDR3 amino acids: CASSLVLQYNEQFF. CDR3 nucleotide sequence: TGCGCCAGCAGCTTGGTGTTACAGTACAATGAGCAGTTCTTC.